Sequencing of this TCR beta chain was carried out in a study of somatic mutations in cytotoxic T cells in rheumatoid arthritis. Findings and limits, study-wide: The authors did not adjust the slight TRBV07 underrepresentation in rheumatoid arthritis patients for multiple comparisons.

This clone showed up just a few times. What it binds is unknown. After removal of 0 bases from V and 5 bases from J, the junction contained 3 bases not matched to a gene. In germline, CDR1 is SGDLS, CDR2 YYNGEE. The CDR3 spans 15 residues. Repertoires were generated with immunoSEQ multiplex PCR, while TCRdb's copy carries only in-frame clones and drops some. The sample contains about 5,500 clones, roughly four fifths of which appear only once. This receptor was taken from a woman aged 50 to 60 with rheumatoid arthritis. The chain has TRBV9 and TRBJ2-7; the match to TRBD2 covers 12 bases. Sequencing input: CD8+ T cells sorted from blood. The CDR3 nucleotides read TGTGCCAGCAGCGTAGGTCTAGCGGGAGGGGACGAGCAGTACTTC. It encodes CASSVGLAGGDEQYF.